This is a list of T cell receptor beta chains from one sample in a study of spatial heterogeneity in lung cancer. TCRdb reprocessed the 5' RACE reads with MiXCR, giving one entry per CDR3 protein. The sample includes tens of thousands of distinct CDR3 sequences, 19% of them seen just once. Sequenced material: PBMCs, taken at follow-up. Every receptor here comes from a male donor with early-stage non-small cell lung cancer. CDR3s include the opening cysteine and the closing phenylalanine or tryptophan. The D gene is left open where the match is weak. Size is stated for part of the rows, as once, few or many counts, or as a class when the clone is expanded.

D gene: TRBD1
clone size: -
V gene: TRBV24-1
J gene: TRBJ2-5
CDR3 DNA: TGTGCCACCAGTGATTTCCAGGGGGCTGGAGAGACCCAGTACTTC
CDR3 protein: CATSDFQGAGETQYF

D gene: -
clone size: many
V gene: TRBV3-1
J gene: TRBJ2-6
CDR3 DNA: TGTGCCAGCAGCCGGTGGGCCGTGGACGCGGCTGGGGCCAACGTCCTGACTTTC
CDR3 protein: CASSRWAVDAAGANVLTF

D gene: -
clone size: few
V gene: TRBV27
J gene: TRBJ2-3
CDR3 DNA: TGTGCCAGCAGTCCCCAGGGGACAGCCTGGGGCGGGAGGCCTAGCACAGATACGCAGTATTTT
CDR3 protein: CASSPQGTAWGGRPSTDTQYF

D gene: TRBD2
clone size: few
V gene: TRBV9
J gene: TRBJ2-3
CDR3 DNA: TGTGCCAGCAGCGCCGCCGGGGGGGCGATGGCAGATACGCAGTATTTT
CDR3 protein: CASSAAGGAMADTQYF

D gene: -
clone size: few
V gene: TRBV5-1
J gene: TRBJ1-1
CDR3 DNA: TGCGCCAGCAGCTTGGAAATAGGACAGCTTGGCACTGAAGCTTTCTTT
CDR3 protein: CASSLEIGQLGTEAFF

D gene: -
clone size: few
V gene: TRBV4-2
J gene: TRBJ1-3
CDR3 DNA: TGTGCCAGCAGCCAAGATTTCACCGGGGCTGGAAACACCATATATTTT
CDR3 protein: CASSQDFTGAGNTIYF

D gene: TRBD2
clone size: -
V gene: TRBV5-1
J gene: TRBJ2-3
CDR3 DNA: TGCGCCAGCAGCTTAACTAGCGGGCGCACAGATACGCAGTATTTT
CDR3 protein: CASSLTSGRTDTQYF

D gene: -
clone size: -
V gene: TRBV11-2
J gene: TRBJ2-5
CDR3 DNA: TGTGCCAGCAGCTCTACCCTAGCGAGTGGAGAGACCCAGTACTTC
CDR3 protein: CASSSTLASGETQYF

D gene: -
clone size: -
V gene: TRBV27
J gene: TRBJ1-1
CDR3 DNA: TGTGCCAGCAGTCGTCCGTCGAACACTGAAGCTTTCTTT
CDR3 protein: CASSRPSNTEAFF

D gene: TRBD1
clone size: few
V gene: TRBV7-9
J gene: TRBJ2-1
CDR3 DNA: TGTGCCAGCAGCTTAGGGGGACAGGGGATGTATGAGCAGTTCTTC
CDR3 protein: CASSLGGQGMYEQFF

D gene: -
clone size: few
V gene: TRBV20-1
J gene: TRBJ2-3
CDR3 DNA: TGCAGTGTTACAACCTCGACAGATACGCAGTATTTT
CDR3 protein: CSVTTSTDTQYF

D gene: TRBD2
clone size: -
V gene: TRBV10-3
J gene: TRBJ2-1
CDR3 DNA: TGTGCCATCAGTGAGGGACTAGGGTCCTACAATGAGCAGTTCTTC
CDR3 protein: CAISEGLGSYNEQFF

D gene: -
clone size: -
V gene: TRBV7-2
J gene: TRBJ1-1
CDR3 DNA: TGTGCCAGCAGCCCTTATCAGGGGAACACTGAAGCTTTCTTT
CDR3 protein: CASSPYQGNTEAFF

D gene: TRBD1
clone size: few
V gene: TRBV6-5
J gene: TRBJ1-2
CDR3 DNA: TGTGCCAGCCACCCCTTGGGACAGAGAAACTCTAACTATGGCTACACCTTC
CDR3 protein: CASHPLGQRNSNYGYTF

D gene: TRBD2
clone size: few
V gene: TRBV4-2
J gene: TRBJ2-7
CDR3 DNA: TGTGCCAGCAGCCGCCCTGGGACTAGCGGGAGCGAGCAGTACTTC
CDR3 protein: CASSRPGTSGSEQYF

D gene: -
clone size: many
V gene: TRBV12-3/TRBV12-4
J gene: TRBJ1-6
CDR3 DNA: TGTGCCAGCAGTCTGGGACAAAATAATTCACCCCTCCACTTT
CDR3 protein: CASSLGQNNSPLHF

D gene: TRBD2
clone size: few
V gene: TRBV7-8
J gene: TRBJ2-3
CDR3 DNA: TGTGCCAGCAGCTCGAATAGCGGGAGGCCCACAGATACGCAGTATTTT
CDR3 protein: CASSSNSGRPTDTQYF

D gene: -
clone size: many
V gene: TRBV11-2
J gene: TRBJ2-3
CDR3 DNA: TGTGCCAGCAGCTTGGGGACATCGGCAGATACGCAGTATTTT
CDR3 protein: CASSLGTSADTQYF

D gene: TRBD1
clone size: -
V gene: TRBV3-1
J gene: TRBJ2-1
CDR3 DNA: TGTGCCAGCAGTGAGGGACAGGGGGCGCGGAATGAGCAGTTCTTC
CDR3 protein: CASSEGQGARNEQFF

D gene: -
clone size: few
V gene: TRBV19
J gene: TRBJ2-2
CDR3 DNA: TGTGCCAGTAGTATCAGGAATGGAGGGCCTACCGGGGAGCTGTTTTTT
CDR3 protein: CASSIRNGGPTGELFF

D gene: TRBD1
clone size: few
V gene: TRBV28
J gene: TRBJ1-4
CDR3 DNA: TGTGCCATATCCCGACAGGGGGGAGATGAAAAACTGTTTTTT
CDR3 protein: CAISRQGGDEKLFF

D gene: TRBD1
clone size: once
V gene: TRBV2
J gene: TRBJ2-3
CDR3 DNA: TGTGTCAGCACCGTGGGACAGAACACAGATACGCAGTATTTT
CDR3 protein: CVSTVGQNTDTQYF

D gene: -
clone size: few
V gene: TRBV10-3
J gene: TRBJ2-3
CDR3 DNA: TGTGCCATCAGTGAGTCAGGGGGGCAGGCAGATACGCAGTATTTT
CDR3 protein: CAISESGGQADTQYF

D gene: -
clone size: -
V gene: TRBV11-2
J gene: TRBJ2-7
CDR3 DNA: TGTGCCAGCAGCTTACATGGCGGAAGCTCCTACGAGCAGTACTTC
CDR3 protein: CASSLHGGSSYEQYF

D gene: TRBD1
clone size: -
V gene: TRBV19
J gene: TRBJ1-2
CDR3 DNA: TGTGCCAGTAGTACGTCCGGACAGGGAAACTATGGCTACACCTTC
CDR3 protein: CASSTSGQGNYGYTF

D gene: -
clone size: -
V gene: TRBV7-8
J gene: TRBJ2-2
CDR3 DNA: TGTGCCAGCATGTCCGGATGGAACACCGGGGAGCTGTTTTTT
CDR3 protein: CASMSGWNTGELFF

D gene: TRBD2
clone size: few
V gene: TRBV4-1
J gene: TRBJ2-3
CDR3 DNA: TGCGCCAGCAGCGCTAGCGGGAGGCTCACAGATACGCAGTATTTT
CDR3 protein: CASSASGRLTDTQYF

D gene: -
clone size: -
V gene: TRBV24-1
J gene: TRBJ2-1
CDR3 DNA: TGTGCCACCAGTGATCACTCCGGGCCGAACCTATACAATGAGCAGTTCTTC
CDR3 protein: CATSDHSGPNLYNEQFF

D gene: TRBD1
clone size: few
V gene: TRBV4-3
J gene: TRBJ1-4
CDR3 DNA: TGCGCCAGCAGCCGGAACAGGGGGCTCGGATCCGAAAAACTGTTTTTT
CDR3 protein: CASSRNRGLGSEKLFF

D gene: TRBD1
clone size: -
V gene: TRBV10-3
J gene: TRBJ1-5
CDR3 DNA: TGTGCCATCGGGGACAGAGGGCGCAATCAGCCCCAGCATTTT
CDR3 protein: CAIGDRGRNQPQHF

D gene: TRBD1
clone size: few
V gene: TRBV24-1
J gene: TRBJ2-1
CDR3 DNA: TGTGCCACCAGGGAGACAGGGGTGGGGAATGAGCAGTTCTTC
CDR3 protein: CATRETGVGNEQFF

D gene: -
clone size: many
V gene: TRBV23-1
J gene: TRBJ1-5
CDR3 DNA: TGCGCCAGCAGTCAACCCCTCAAGGTTCGCAATCAGCCCCAGCATTTT
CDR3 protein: CASSQPLKVRNQPQHF

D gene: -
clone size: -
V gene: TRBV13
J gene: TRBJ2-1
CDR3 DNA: TGTGCCAGCAGCTCCTCACAGGGAGTGAATGAGCAGTTCTTC
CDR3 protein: CASSSSQGVNEQFF

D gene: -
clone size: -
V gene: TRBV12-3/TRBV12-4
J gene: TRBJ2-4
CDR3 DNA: TGTGCCAGCAGCCCTATGAGGAAACCTGCCAAAAACATTCAGTACTTC
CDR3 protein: CASSPMRKPAKNIQYF

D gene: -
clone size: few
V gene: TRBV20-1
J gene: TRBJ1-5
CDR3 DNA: TGCAGTGCTAGCAATCCCAATCAGCCCCAGCATTTT
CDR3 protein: CSASNPNQPQHF

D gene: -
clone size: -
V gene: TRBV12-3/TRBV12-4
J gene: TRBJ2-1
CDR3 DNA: TGTGACAGCACTAGGGTTTCCTACAATGAGCAGTTCTTC
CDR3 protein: CDSTRVSYNEQFF

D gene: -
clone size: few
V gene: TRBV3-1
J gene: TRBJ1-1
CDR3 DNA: TGTGCCAGCAGCCAAGAATTGACTGGCGCTGAAGCTTTCTTT
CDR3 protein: CASSQELTGAEAFF

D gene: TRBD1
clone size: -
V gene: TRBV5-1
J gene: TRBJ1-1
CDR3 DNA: TGCGCCAGCAGCTTGGCGGGACAGAGAGAAGCTTTCTTT
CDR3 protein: CASSLAGQREAFF

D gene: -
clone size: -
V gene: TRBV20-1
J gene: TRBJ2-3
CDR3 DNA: TGCAGTGCTAAGGGGGTGGACTCAAGCACAGATACGCAGTATTTT
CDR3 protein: CSAKGVDSSTDTQYF

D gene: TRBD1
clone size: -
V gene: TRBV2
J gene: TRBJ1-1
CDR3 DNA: TGTGCCAGCAGTAACCGGGACAGGGCTACTGAAGCTTTCTTT
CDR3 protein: CASSNRDRATEAFF

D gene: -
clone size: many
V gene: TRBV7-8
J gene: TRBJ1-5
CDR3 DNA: TGTGCCAGCAGCCCCGGGACACATAGCAATCAGCCCCAGCATTTT
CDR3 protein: CASSPGTHSNQPQHF

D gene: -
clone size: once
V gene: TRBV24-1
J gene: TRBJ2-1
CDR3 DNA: TGTGCCACCAGTGATCAGTGGGGGTACAGGTTCTTC
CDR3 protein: CATSDQWGYRFF

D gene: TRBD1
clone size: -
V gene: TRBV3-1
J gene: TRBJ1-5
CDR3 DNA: TGTGCCAGCAGCTCCTGGGCCCGACGAGGGACAGGGGGCGAGAAGACAGATACGCAGCATTTT
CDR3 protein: CASSSWARRGTGGEKTDTQHF

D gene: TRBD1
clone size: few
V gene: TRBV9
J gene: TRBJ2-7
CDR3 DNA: TGTGCCAGCAGCGTAGCCGGACAGGGTTCCGGCGAGCAGTACTTC
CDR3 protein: CASSVAGQGSGEQYF

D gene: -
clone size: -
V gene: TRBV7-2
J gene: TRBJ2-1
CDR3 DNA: TGTGCCAGCAGCCTGCCGGGACGGTCACCCCTCAATGAGCAGTTCTTC
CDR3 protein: CASSLPGRSPLNEQFF

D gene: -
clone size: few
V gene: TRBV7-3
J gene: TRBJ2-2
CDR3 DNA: TGTGCCAGCAGCTCCGGGCCAGCACGATCGAACACCGGGGAGCTGTTTTTT
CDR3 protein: CASSSGPARSNTGELFF

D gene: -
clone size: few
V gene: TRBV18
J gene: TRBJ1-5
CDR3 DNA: TGTGCCAGCTCACCAGAACAGGCCAGCAATCAGCCCCAGCATTTT
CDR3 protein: CASSPEQASNQPQHF

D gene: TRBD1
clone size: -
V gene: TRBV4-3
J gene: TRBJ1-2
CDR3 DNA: TGCGCCAGCAGCCAGGGACTGGGACAGGGGTACTATGGCTACACCTTC
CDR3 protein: CASSQGLGQGYYGYTF

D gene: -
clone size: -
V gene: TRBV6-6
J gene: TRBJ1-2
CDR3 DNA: TGTGCCAGCAGTTACTCAGGGGACTATGGCTACACCTTC
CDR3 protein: CASSYSGDYGYTF

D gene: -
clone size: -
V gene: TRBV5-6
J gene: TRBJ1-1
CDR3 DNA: TGTGCCAGCAGCTTGTTTTCAGGGCCTGCCACTGAAGCTTTCTTT
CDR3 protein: CASSLFSGPATEAFF

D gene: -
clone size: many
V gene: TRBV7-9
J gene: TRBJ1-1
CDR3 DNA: TGTGCCAGCAGCTTTCTGACATCGGCTGAAGCTTTCTTT
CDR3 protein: CASSFLTSAEAFF

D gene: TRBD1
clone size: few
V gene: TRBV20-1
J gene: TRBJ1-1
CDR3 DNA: TGCAGTGCTAGACGGACAGGGACCGGCACTGAAGCTTTCTTT
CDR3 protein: CSARRTGTGTEAFF

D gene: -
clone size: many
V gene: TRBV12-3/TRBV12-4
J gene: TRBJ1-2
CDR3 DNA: TGTGCCAGCAGGGCAGACAGAGGCTACACCTTC
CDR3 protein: CASRADRGYTF

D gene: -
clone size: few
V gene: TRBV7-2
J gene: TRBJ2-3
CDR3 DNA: TGTGCCAGCAGCCCAGATGGGGGCATCGATACGCAGTATTTT
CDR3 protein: CASSPDGGIDTQYF

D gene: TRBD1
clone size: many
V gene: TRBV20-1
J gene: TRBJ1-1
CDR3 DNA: TGCAGTGCCCCACAGCCAACAGGGGGCAATGAAGCTTTCTTT
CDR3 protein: CSAPQPTGGNEAFF

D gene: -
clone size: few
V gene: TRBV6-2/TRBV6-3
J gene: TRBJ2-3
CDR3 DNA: TGTGCCAGCAGTTATCCCGGGACCGTGACAGATACGCAGTATTTT
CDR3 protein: CASSYPGTVTDTQYF

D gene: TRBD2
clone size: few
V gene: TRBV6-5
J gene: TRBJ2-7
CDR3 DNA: TGTGCCAGCAGGACTGCGGGAGGAGGTGAGCAGTACTTC
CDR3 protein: CASRTAGGGEQYF

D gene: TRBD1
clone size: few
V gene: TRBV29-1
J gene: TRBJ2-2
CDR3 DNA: TGCAGCGCACTTACAGGGGGCAGGGAAGCCGGGGAGCTGTTTTTT
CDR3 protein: CSALTGGREAGELFF